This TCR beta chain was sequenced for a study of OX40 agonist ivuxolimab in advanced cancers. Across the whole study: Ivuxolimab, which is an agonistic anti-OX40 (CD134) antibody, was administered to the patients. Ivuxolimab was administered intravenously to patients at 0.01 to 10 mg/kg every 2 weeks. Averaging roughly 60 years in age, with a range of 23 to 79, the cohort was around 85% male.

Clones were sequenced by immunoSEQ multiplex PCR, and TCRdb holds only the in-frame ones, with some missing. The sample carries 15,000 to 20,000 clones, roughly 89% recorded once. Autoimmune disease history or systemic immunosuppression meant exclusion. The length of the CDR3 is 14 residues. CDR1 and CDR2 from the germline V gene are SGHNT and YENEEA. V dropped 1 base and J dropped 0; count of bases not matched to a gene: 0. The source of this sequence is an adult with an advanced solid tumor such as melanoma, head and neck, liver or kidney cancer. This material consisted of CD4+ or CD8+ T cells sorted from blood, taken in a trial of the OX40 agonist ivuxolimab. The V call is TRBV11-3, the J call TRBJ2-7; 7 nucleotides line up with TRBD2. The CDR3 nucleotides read TGTGCCAGCAGCTTAGCGGGAGGCTCCTACGAGCAGTACTTC. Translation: CASSLAGGSYEQYF.